Listed below are T cell receptor beta chains from one sample, sequenced in a study of shared clonotypes between healthy human individuals. Sequencing was performed with immunoSEQ multiplex PCR; in TCRdb, only in-frame clones are kept and a portion is missing. The repertoire includes about a million clones, more than 65% of them detected once, and about 1.5% sits in the top ten. The sequencing sample was made of memory CD4+ T cells sorted from blood. The origin of the receptors is a man younger than 30 in good health. Each CDR3 is given with its conserved first and last residue. The order of the fields is clone size, V gene, J gene, D gene, CDR3 protein, CDR3 DNA. A D gene is named only where the DNA matches it firmly. A clone size is listed for some rows: how often the clone was seen (once, few, many), or a class if it is expanded.

clone_size: -; v_call: TRBV4-3; j_call: TRBJ1-2; d_call: -; cdr3_aa: CASSQELSGSGSYGYTF; cdr3_nt: TGCGCCAGCAGCCAAGAACTATCGGGGAGTGGGAGCTATGGCTACACCTTC
clone_size: few; v_call: TRBV2; j_call: TRBJ1-5; d_call: -; cdr3_aa: CASSEARGGQPQHF; cdr3_nt: TGTGCCAGCAGTGAAGCTCGGGGCGGGCAGCCCCAGCATTTT
clone_size: -; v_call: TRBV7-2; j_call: TRBJ1-6; d_call: TRBD1; cdr3_aa: CASSSQGQPNSPLHF; cdr3_nt: TGTGCCAGCAGCTCGCAGGGACAGCCGAATTCACCCCTCCACTTT
clone_size: -; v_call: TRBV10-2; j_call: TRBJ2-2; d_call: -; cdr3_aa: CASSVWGFTGELFF; cdr3_nt: TGCGCCAGCAGTGTTTGGGGCTTCACCGGGGAGCTGTTTTTT
clone_size: -; v_call: TRBV12-5; j_call: TRBJ2-3; d_call: -; cdr3_aa: CASGPGTDTQYF; cdr3_nt: TGTGCTAGTGGGCCGGGGACAGATACGCAGTATTTT
clone_size: -; v_call: TRBV15; j_call: TRBJ2-4; d_call: TRBD1; cdr3_aa: CATSRDFPDRVLKNIQYF; cdr3_nt: TGTGCCACCAGCAGAGATTTTCCGGACAGGGTTCTCAAAAACATTCAGTACTTC
clone_size: -; v_call: TRBV7-8; j_call: TRBJ1-6; d_call: -; cdr3_aa: CASSLEDGLSLHF; cdr3_nt: TGTGCCAGCAGCTTAGAGGACGGCCTTTCCCTCCACTTT
clone_size: few; v_call: TRBV6-1; j_call: TRBJ2-1; d_call: TRBD2; cdr3_aa: CASSEVERGGLEQFF; cdr3_nt: TGTGCCAGCAGTGAAGTAGAGCGGGGGGGCTTGGAGCAGTTCTTC
clone_size: -; v_call: TRBV6-1; j_call: TRBJ1-1; d_call: -; cdr3_aa: CASSGRYGGMNTEAFF; cdr3_nt: TGTGCCAGCAGTGGGAGGTACGGAGGCATGAACACTGAAGCTTTCTTT
clone_size: few; v_call: TRBV23-1; j_call: TRBJ2-1; d_call: TRBD1; cdr3_aa: CASRRTGSSYNEQFF; cdr3_nt: TGCGCCAGCAGGAGGACAGGTAGCTCCTACAATGAGCAGTTCTTC
clone_size: few; v_call: TRBV28; j_call: TRBJ2-3; d_call: -; cdr3_aa: CASSLFRRDTQYF; cdr3_nt: TGTGCCAGCAGTTTATTTCGACGGGATACGCAGTATTTT
clone_size: few; v_call: TRBV5-1; j_call: TRBJ2-5; d_call: TRBD1; cdr3_aa: CASSLEGQGGETQYF; cdr3_nt: TGCGCCAGCAGCTTGGAGGGACAGGGAGGCGAGACCCAGTACTTC
clone_size: few; v_call: TRBV5-1; j_call: TRBJ2-2; d_call: -; cdr3_aa: CASSLELPTTGELFF; cdr3_nt: TGCGCCAGCAGCTTGGAGTTACCGACGACCGGGGAGCTGTTTTTT
clone_size: -; v_call: TRBV4-3; j_call: TRBJ1-3; d_call: -; cdr3_aa: CASSHGRGNTIYF; cdr3_nt: TGCGCCAGCAGCCATGGCCGGGGAAACACCATATATTTT
clone_size: -; v_call: TRBV2; j_call: TRBJ2-5; d_call: TRBD2; cdr3_aa: CASKRTSATQETQYF; cdr3_nt: TGTGCCAGCAAAAGGACTAGCGCGACCCAAGAGACCCAGTACTTC
clone_size: few; v_call: TRBV5-1; j_call: TRBJ2-7; d_call: TRBD2; cdr3_aa: CASSLDPSGSYEQYF; cdr3_nt: TGCGCCAGCAGCTTGGATCCTAGCGGATCCTACGAGCAGTACTTC
clone_size: -; v_call: TRBV9; j_call: TRBJ2-1; d_call: TRBD2; cdr3_aa: CASSVESSGHNEQFF; cdr3_nt: TGTGCCAGCAGCGTAGAGTCTAGCGGGCACAATGAGCAGTTCTTC
clone_size: -; v_call: TRBV18; j_call: TRBJ1-4; d_call: -; cdr3_aa: CASSPLMNEKLFF; cdr3_nt: TGTGCCAGCTCACCACTTATGAATGAAAAACTGTTTTTT
clone_size: -; v_call: TRBV5-6; j_call: TRBJ1-2; d_call: -; cdr3_aa: CASSKTANYGYTF; cdr3_nt: TGTGCCAGCAGCAAGACAGCCAACTATGGCTACACCTTC
clone_size: -; v_call: TRBV7-2; j_call: TRBJ1-1; d_call: TRBD1; cdr3_aa: CASSRTGRTEAFF; cdr3_nt: TGTGCCAGCAGCCGGACAGGGCGGACTGAAGCTTTCTTT
clone_size: -; v_call: TRBV10-2; j_call: TRBJ2-7; d_call: TRBD1; cdr3_aa: CASRGQGSYEQYF; cdr3_nt: TGCGCCAGCAGAGGACAGGGGTCCTACGAGCAGTACTTC
clone_size: -; v_call: TRBV6-1; j_call: TRBJ2-4; d_call: -; cdr3_aa: CASSAGAKNIQYF; cdr3_nt: TGTGCCAGCAGTGCGGGGGCCAAAAACATTCAGTACTTC
clone_size: -; v_call: TRBV4-2; j_call: TRBJ2-7; d_call: TRBD1; cdr3_aa: CASSQDLPGQASSYEQYF; cdr3_nt: TGTGCCAGCAGCCAAGATCTCCCCGGACAGGCCAGCTCCTACGAGCAGTACTTC
clone_size: -; v_call: TRBV5-6; j_call: TRBJ2-4; d_call: -; cdr3_aa: CASSLEGTAKNIQYF; cdr3_nt: TGTGCCAGCAGCTTGGAGGGGACGGCCAAAAACATTCAGTACTTC
clone_size: -; v_call: TRBV30; j_call: TRBJ2-7; d_call: TRBD1; cdr3_aa: CAWSVKGALEQYF; cdr3_nt: TGTGCCTGGAGTGTGAAGGGGGCTCTCGAGCAGTACTTC
clone_size: few; v_call: TRBV6-6; j_call: TRBJ1-1; d_call: -; cdr3_aa: CATSYVGNTEAFF; cdr3_nt: TGTGCCACCTCTTACGTCGGGAACACTGAAGCTTTCTTT
clone_size: -; v_call: TRBV7-2; j_call: TRBJ1-6; d_call: -; cdr3_aa: CASSSRPGRTNSPLHF; cdr3_nt: TGTGCCAGCAGCTCTCGACCGGGACGGACAAATTCACCCCTCCACTTT
clone_size: -; v_call: TRBV11-2; j_call: TRBJ2-3; d_call: TRBD2; cdr3_aa: CASSTLAGGRGTDTQYF; cdr3_nt: TGTGCCAGCAGCACCCTAGCGGGGGGCCGGGGCACAGATACGCAGTATTTT
clone_size: -; v_call: TRBV2; j_call: TRBJ1-5; d_call: -; cdr3_aa: CASRITSNQPQHF; cdr3_nt: TGTGCCAGCAGAATCACTAGCAATCAGCCCCAGCATTTT
clone_size: -; v_call: TRBV5-5; j_call: TRBJ1-1; d_call: TRBD1; cdr3_aa: CASSFSGGLGNTEAFF; cdr3_nt: TGTGCCAGCAGCTTCTCAGGGGGCTTGGGGAACACTGAAGCTTTCTTT
clone_size: -; v_call: TRBV19; j_call: TRBJ2-7; d_call: -; cdr3_aa: CASSIRRTASYEQYF; cdr3_nt: TGTGCCAGTAGTATTCGCAGGACCGCTTCCTACGAGCAGTACTTC
clone_size: many; v_call: TRBV7-9; j_call: TRBJ2-2; d_call: TRBD2; cdr3_aa: CASSLAPSGAANTGELFF; cdr3_nt: TGTGCCAGCAGCTTAGCGCCCAGCGGGGCCGCGAACACCGGGGAGCTGTTTTTT
clone_size: -; v_call: TRBV10-3; j_call: TRBJ2-7; d_call: TRBD2; cdr3_aa: CAIGTSGNSYEQYF; cdr3_nt: TGTGCCATCGGGACTAGCGGGAACTCCTACGAGCAGTACTTC
clone_size: -; v_call: TRBV5-1; j_call: TRBJ2-1; d_call: TRBD2; cdr3_aa: CASSSQTLAGGTEQFF; cdr3_nt: TGCGCCAGCAGCTCGCAAACCCTAGCGGGGGGGACTGAGCAGTTCTTC
clone_size: -; v_call: TRBV11-2; j_call: TRBJ2-5; d_call: -; cdr3_aa: CASSPAGLFQETQYF; cdr3_nt: TGTGCCAGCAGCCCGGCGGGGCTATTCCAAGAGACCCAGTACTTC
clone_size: -; v_call: TRBV5-1; j_call: TRBJ2-5; d_call: -; cdr3_aa: CASSLGGSGTQETQYF; cdr3_nt: TGCGCCAGCAGCTTGGGCGGTAGCGGAACCCAAGAGACCCAGTACTTC
clone_size: -; v_call: TRBV5-4; j_call: TRBJ2-5; d_call: -; cdr3_aa: CASSLKGTETQYF; cdr3_nt: TGTGCCAGCAGCTTGAAGGGGACAGAGACCCAGTACTTC
clone_size: -; v_call: TRBV29-1; j_call: TRBJ1-2; d_call: -; cdr3_aa: CSVDKGNGYTF; cdr3_nt: TGCAGCGTTGATAAGGGGAATGGCTACACCTTC
clone_size: -; v_call: TRBV7-2; j_call: TRBJ1-2; d_call: -; cdr3_aa: CASSPTGAYGYTF; cdr3_nt: TGTGCCAGCAGCCCGACGGGCGCCTATGGCTACACCTTC
clone_size: -; v_call: TRBV5-6; j_call: TRBJ1-4; d_call: -; cdr3_aa: CASSLRSYGWGVEKLFF; cdr3_nt: TGTGCCAGCAGCTTACGCTCTTATGGATGGGGGGTGGAAAAACTGTTTTTT
clone_size: -; v_call: TRBV10-1; j_call: TRBJ2-3; d_call: -; cdr3_aa: CASSESRLGESDTQYF; cdr3_nt: TGCGCCAGCAGTGAGTCGAGGCTGGGGGAATCAGATACGCAGTATTTT
clone_size: -; v_call: TRBV30; j_call: TRBJ2-7; d_call: -; cdr3_aa: CAWSPGELYEQYF; cdr3_nt: TGTGCCTGGAGTCCCGGGGAATTATACGAGCAGTACTTC
clone_size: -; v_call: TRBV5-1; j_call: TRBJ1-3; d_call: -; cdr3_aa: CASSGGNSGNTIYF; cdr3_nt: TGCGCCAGCAGTGGGGGCAACTCTGGAAACACCATATATTTT
clone_size: -; v_call: TRBV5-1; j_call: TRBJ2-2; d_call: -; cdr3_aa: CASSPPGLNTGELFF; cdr3_nt: TGCGCCAGCAGCCCTCCGGGTCTTAACACCGGGGAGCTGTTTTTT
clone_size: -; v_call: TRBV28; j_call: TRBJ2-5; d_call: -; cdr3_aa: CASSRFQKGETQYF; cdr3_nt: TGTGCCAGCAGCCGCTTTCAGAAGGGAGAGACCCAGTACTTC
clone_size: -; v_call: TRBV7-2; j_call: TRBJ2-5; d_call: -; cdr3_aa: CASSLGTADQRQETQYF; cdr3_nt: TGTGCCAGCAGCCTGGGGACGGCGGATCAGCGACAAGAGACCCAGTACTTC